These 6 T cell receptor beta chains came from one sample sequenced in a study of blood T cell repertoires in COVID-19. TCRdb's table, derived via immunoSEQ multiplex PCR, lists solely in-frame clones and lacks some. The sample has roughly 330,000 clones, about four fifths seen once; the top ten hold 1.2%. Sequences were obtained from peripheral blood. The source of these receptors is a woman aged 45-65 years with acute or convalescent COVID-19.

The rearrangement uses TRBV5-5 and TRBJ1-1; 8 bases align to TRBD1. This CDR3 has 15 residues. Per the germline V gene, CDR1 is SGHKS and CDR2 is YYEKEE (reference sequence). The V segment lost 1 base and the J segment 8 bases; nucleotides outside the gene matches: 10. The CDR3 sequence is CASSLLRTGRTEAFF. The CDR3 DNA reads as TGTGCCAGCAGCTTGTTAAGGACAGGGAGGACCGAAGCTTTCTTT.

This clone was counted only a few times. This chain connects TRBV2 to TRBJ1-6, with D possibly being TRBD1 (5 bases). From germline, CDR1 is SNHLY and CDR2 FYNNEI. V lost 6 bases, J lost 9 bases, and 9 bases lay in between. The CDR3 runs to 12 residues. CDR3 residues: CASSNRISPLHF. In DNA form, the CDR3 reads TGTGCCAGCAGCAACAGGATTTCACCCCTCCACTTT.

The chain links TRBV11-2 to TRBJ2-3; D might be TRBD1 (6 bases). V was pared by 0 bases and J by 3 bases, with 16 bases between. The CDR3 is 17 residues long. Germline values: CDR1 SGHAT, CDR2 FQNNGV. Here the CDR3 reads CASSLDAQGWRTDTQYF. The DNA of the CDR3 is TGTGCCAGCAGCTTAGATGCACAGGGATGGCGGACAGATACGCAGTATTTT.

The chain combines TRBV9 with TRBJ2-3; TRBD1 matches 11 bases. The J segment lost 3 bases and the V segment lost 1 base, leaving 4 bases of the junction unmatched. In germline, CDR1 is SGDLS, CDR2 YYNGEE. The length of the CDR3 is 16 residues. The CDR3 nucleotides read TGTGCCAGCAGCGTAAGTGGACAGGGGGCAACAGATACGCAGTATTTT. Its protein is CASSVSGQGATDTQYF.

The CDR3: CASSPRLAGRYEQFF. The CDR3 DNA reads as TGTGCCAGCAGCCCGAGACTAGCGGGGAGGTATGAGCAGTTCTTC. V and J are TRBV3-1 (or the pseudogene TRBV3-2) and TRBJ2-1; the match to TRBD2 covers 11 bases. The CDR3 is 15 residues long. Germline V gives CDR1 LGHDT, CDR2 YNNKEL (reference sequence). Trimming took 4 bases from V and 8 from J; bases not matched to a gene: 7.

The chain is built from TRBV5-1 and TRBJ2-1; D not certain. Per the germline V gene, CDR1 is SGHRS and CDR2 is YFSETQ. Trimming shortened V by 4 bases and J by 3 bases, and 20 bases separated the two germline ends. This CDR3 is 17 amino acids long. The CDR3 loop reads CASSEGSTTLSYNEQFF. CDR3 DNA: TGCGCCAGCAGCGAAGGTAGCACTACCCTCAGCTACAATGAGCAGTTCTTC. The full variable domain, with the rest looked up from reference TRBV5-1 and TRBJ2-1, is KAGVTQTPRYLIKTRGQQVTLSCSPISGHRSVSWYQQTPGQGLQFLFEYFSETQRNKGNFPGRFSGRQFSNSRSEMNVSTLELGDSALYLCASSEGSTTLSYNEQFFGPGTRLTVL.